These 30 T cell receptor beta chains were all obtained from the same sample, sequenced in a study of T cell responses to AZD1222 COVID-19 vaccine (dated by TCRdb to the early 2020s). The sample's time point, from its label and the paper: baseline before first vaccination. Library preparation used the immunoSEQ multiplex PCR assay. The immuneACCESS repertoire file appears here via TCRdb, limited to in-frame rearrangements. These files lack a portion of the clones; in checked studies, under half of the deficit traces to unresolved V genes, and the cause of the others is not known. The table for this sample lists about 190,000 clones; 90% to 95% of them were counted only once. In total, the top ten clones hold roughly a tenth of the sample. The input for sequencing was peripheral blood, taken on day 0 of AZD1222 vaccination. The receptor source for this set is an adult in good health.

This chain connects TRBV10-3 to TRBJ1-5; D gene unclear. V lost 0 bases and J lost 1, with 7 bases in between. This CDR3 spans 15 amino acids. Germline V gene data show CDR1 as ENHRY and CDR2 as SYGVKD. The CDR3 DNA follows: TGTGCCATCAGTGAGTCAGGGCAGAGCAATCAGCCCCAGCATTTT. Translation gives CAISESGQSNQPQHF.

The V and J genes are TRBV9 and TRBJ2-3; 10 nucleotides align to TRBD2. CDR3 size: 16 residues. Trimming cost V 3 bases and J 3 bases; bases outside gene matches: 7. Germline CDR1 SGDLS, CDR2 YYNGEE. CDR3 nucleotides: TGTGCCAGCAGCGAGCCCCCAGCGGGAGGGACAGATACGCAGTATTTT. Protein: CASSEPPAGGTDTQYF. The entire variable domain, with the rest obtained from reference TRBV9 and TRBJ2-3, is as follows: DSGVTQTPKHLITATGQRVTLRCSPRSGDLSVYWYQQSLDQGLQFLIQYYNGEERAKGNILERFSAQQFPDLHSELNLSSLELGDSALYFCASSEPPAGGTDTQYFGPGTRLTVL.

The chain is built from TRBV28 and TRBJ2-7; TRBD2 matches 8 bases. Unmatched junction bases numbered 2, after V lost 1 base and J lost 3 bases. CDR3 length: 14 residues. Germline values: CDR1 MDHEN, CDR2 SYDVKM. In DNA form, the CDR3 reads TGTGCCAGCAGTTTATCCGGGAGGGTCTACGAGCAGTACTTC. Its translation: CASSLSGRVYEQYF.

The rearrangement links TRBV6-2 or TRBV6-3 to TRBJ1-2; D gene ambiguous. The CDR3 totals 16 residues. Trimming shortened V by 6 bases and J by 4 bases, and 21 bases separated the two germline ends. The germline V gene has CDR1 MNHEY and CDR2 SVGEGT. This CDR3 is CASSFPPQSRVYGYTF. For the CDR3, the DNA is TGTGCCAGCAGCTTTCCGCCACAATCTCGGGTCTATGGCTACACCTTC.

The chain carries TRBV19 and TRBJ1-2; D is unresolved. The CDR3 runs to 13 residues. The V gene's germline CDR1 is LNHDA and CDR2 SQIVND (reference sequence). V shed 3 bases and J shed 5 bases, with 10 bases lying between them. This CDR3 is CASSIQGPYGYTF. The CDR3 coding sequence is TGTGCCAGTAGTATTCAAGGGCCATATGGCTACACCTTC.

V gene TRBV6-2 or TRBV6-3 combines with J gene TRBJ1-1; D gene unclear. The V gene's germline CDR1 is MNHEY and CDR2 SVGEGT. CDR3 size: 13 residues. Trimming removed 0 bases at V and 9 bases at J, with 11 bases between. This CDR3 reads CASSYSTGRKAFF. Here the CDR3 DNA reads TGTGCCAGCAGTTACTCGACGGGGAGGAAAGCTTTCTTT.

The rearrangement joins TRBV28 to TRBJ1-5; D is ambiguous. This CDR3 comprises 15 residues. Trimming pared 2 bases from V and 0 bases from J, leaving 8 bases between. CDR1 MDHEN and CDR2 SYDVKM come from the germline V gene. CDR3 residues: CASSLSSNSNQPQHF. The CDR3, as DNA: TGTGCCAGCAGTTTAAGCAGCAATAGCAATCAGCCCCAGCATTTT.

This chain links TRBV4-1 with TRBJ1-6; the match to TRBD1 covers 7 bases. This CDR3 is 17 amino acids long. The V segment lost 2 bases and the J segment 11 bases; nucleotides outside the gene matches: 15. CDR1 and CDR2 from the germline V gene are MGHRA and YSYEKL. As DNA, the CDR3 is TGCGCCAGCAGCCAAACCCCCTTCAGGGGGATAAGAGCACCCCTCCACTTT. Translation gives CASSQTPFRGIRAPLHF.

The CDR3 DNA sequence: TGTGCCTGGAGTGGAAGAGGGACAGTCGGCGAGCAGTACTTC. This translates into CAWSGRGTVGEQYF. The J gene is TRBJ2-7, the V gene TRBV30; 7 bases map to TRBD1. The CDR3 extends over 14 amino acids. J gave up 6 bases and V 1 base, and 9 bases lay outside the gene matches. The germline gives CDR1 GTSNPN, CDR2 SVGIG (reference sequence).

V is TRBV4-2 and J is TRBJ1-2; a possible D gene is TRBD1 (6 bases). Germline V gene sequence: CDR1 LGHNA, CDR2 YNFKEQ. This CDR3 is built from 12 residues. Trimming cost V 4 bases and J 7 bases, with 10 bases left between them. CDR3 protein: CASSLGTSGYTF. CDR3 bases: TGTGCCAGCAGCCTTGGGACATCTGGCTACACCTTC.

The chain uses TRBV11-1 and TRBJ2-5, with 14 nucleotides matching TRBD2. V was clipped by 5 bases and J by 4 bases; unmatched bases: 6. Germline values: CDR1 SGHAT, CDR2 FQDESV (reference sequence). This CDR3 comprises 16 residues. CDR3 in DNA: TGTGCCAGCAGCCTGACTAGCGGGAGGGCCAGAGAGACCCAGTACTTC. Amino acids: CASSLTSGRARETQYF.

The CDR3: CAWSVRGPRNTEAFF. The CDR3 bases are TGTGCCTGGAGTGTACGCGGCCCACGGAACACTGAAGCTTTCTTT. V gene TRBV30 combines with J gene TRBJ1-1; D is unresolved. V shed 0 bases and J shed 1 base, with 12 bases lying between them. This CDR3 is 15 amino acids long. From germline, CDR1 is GTSNPN and CDR2 SVGIG (reference sequence). Based on the CDR3 plus reference TRBV30 and TRBJ1-1, the full variable domain is SQTIHQWPATLVQPVGSPLSLECTVEGTSNPNLYWYRQAAGRGLQLLFYSVGIGQISSEVPQNLSASRPQDRQFILSSKKLLLSDSGFYLCAWSVRGPRNTEAFFGQGTRLTVV.

CDR3 loop: CASSIAEGLFF. In DNA, the CDR3 is TGTGCCAGTAGTATTGCAGAGGGACTGTTTTTT. The rearrangement uses TRBV19 and TRBJ1-4; no reliable D call. V was pared by 3 bases and J by 13 bases, with 9 bases between. CDR3 size: 11 residues. CDR1 is LNHDA and CDR2 is SQIVND in the germline V gene (reference sequence).

The chain employs TRBV12-3 or TRBV12-4 and TRBJ1-2; 7 bases agree with TRBD1. The CDR3 loop spans 13 amino acids. Germline trimming cut 3 bases from V and 7 bases from J; bases unmatched to any gene: 5. The CDR3 loop reads CASSFDRDAGYTF. The CDR3 nucleotides read TGTGCCAGCAGTTTTGACAGGGACGCTGGCTACACCTTC.

The rearrangement links TRBV9 to TRBJ1-4; the D gene is possibly TRBD1 (5 bases). CDR3 size: 15 residues. The V gene's germline CDR1 is SGDLS and CDR2 YYNGEE. Deletions cut 6 bases from V and 8 bases from J, with 20 bases between. The CDR3 nucleotides are TGTGCCAGCAACCTCCAAGGGACCGGGGAAGAAAAACTGTTTTTT. Translation: CASNLQGTGEEKLFF.

This clone was recorded only once. The chain recombines TRBV7-9 with TRBJ2-3; D is unclear. CDR1 is SEHNR and CDR2 is FQNEAQ in the germline V gene (reference sequence). The V and J ends lost 5 bases and 6 bases respectively, with 9 bases between them. This CDR3 has 12 amino acids. CDR3 in DNA: TGTGCCAGCAGCCCGGCTCCGGATACGCAGTATTTT. Translation gives CASSPAPDTQYF. Full variable domain (remainder filled in from reference TRBV7-9 and TRBJ2-3): DTGVSQNPRHKITKRGQNVTFRCDPISEHNRLYWYRQTLGQGPEFLTYFQNEAQLEKSRLLSDRFSAERPKGSFSTLEIQRTEQGDSAMYLCASSPAPDTQYFGPGTRLTVL.

The chain carries TRBV11-2 and TRBJ2-7, with a weak D call TRBD1 (5 bases). From germline, CDR1 is SGHAT and CDR2 FQNNGV. Between the trimmed V and J ends, which lost 5 bases and 0 bases, there was a span of 20 bases. The CDR3 totals 17 residues. CDR3 DNA: TGTGCCAGCAGCCCCCCCGGGCCCAGGGTCAGCTCCTACGAGCAGTACTTC. Translation gives CASSPPGPRVSSYEQYF. Full variable domain (rest looked up from reference TRBV11-2 and TRBJ2-7): EAGVAQSPRYKIIEKRQSVAFWCNPISGHATLYWYQQILGQGPKLLIQFQNNGVVDDSQLPKDRFSAERLKGVDSTLKIQPAKLEDSAVYLCASSPPGPRVSSYEQYFGPGTRLTVT.

J is TRBJ2-1 and V is TRBV28; possible D gene TRBD1, 6 bases. From germline, CDR1 is MDHEN and CDR2 SYDVKM. The CDR3 is 12 amino acids. V was pared by 3 bases and J by 9 bases, with 9 bases between. The chain's CDR3 is CASSLTGLEQFF. The CDR3 DNA sequence: TGTGCCAGCAGTTTGACAGGTCTTGAGCAGTTCTTC.

This clone was recorded a few times. The chain has TRBV9 and TRBJ2-2; weak D call: TRBD1 (6 bases). This CDR3 region has 14 residues. Per the germline V gene, CDR1 is SGDLS and CDR2 is YYNGEE. V shed 4 bases and J shed 2 bases, with 9 bases lying between them. In DNA form, the CDR3 reads TGTGCCAGCAGCCAGGGGCCCAACACCGGGGAGCTGTTTTTT. Translating it yields CASSQGPNTGELFF.

This chain uses TRBV2 with TRBJ2-6; D is perhaps TRBD1 (5 bases). This CDR3 is 16 amino acids long. V lost 8 bases and J 0 bases, leaving 14 bases between the germline ends. The germline V gene encodes CDR1 SNHLY and CDR2 FYNNEI. The CDR3 nucleotides read TGTGCCAGCCTGCGCCAACAGGACTCTGGGGCCAACGTCCTGACTTTC. This gives the protein CASLRQQDSGANVLTF.

This clone was recorded only once. The chain couples TRBV28 to TRBJ2-5, with 7 bases that match TRBD2. From germline, CDR1 is MDHEN and CDR2 SYDVKM. The CDR3 runs to 14 residues. J was trimmed by 2 bases and V by 5 bases; bases with no gene match: 5. The CDR3 region has the DNA TGTGCCAGCAGTGCGTCTAGCGGTCAAGAGACCCAGTACTTC. Its protein product is CASSASSGQETQYF.

The chain is built from TRBV2 and TRBJ1-1; TRBD1 is a possible D gene (5 bases). The CDR3 has 19 residues. The germline V and J ends were trimmed by 2 bases and 4 bases, with 26 bases remaining between them. Per germline, CDR1 SNHLY and CDR2 FYNNEI. Here the CDR3 reads CASSEPRRGRVGGFTEAFF. In DNA form, the CDR3 reads TGTGCCAGCAGTGAACCGCGACGCGGCAGGGTAGGTGGGTTCACTGAAGCTTTCTTT.

This rearrangement joins TRBV10-3 to TRBJ2-5; perhaps TRBD1 as D (5 bases). Looked up from germline, CDR1 is ENHRY and CDR2 is SYGVKD. The CDR3 spans 15 residues. V was cut by 3 bases and J by 1 base, with 12 bases left in between. The CDR3 DNA is TGTGCCATCAGTGACCCAGCCAGGGCCCAAGAGACCCAGTACTTC. Protein: CAISDPARAQETQYF.

The V and J genes are TRBV9 and TRBJ2-7, with TRBD1 matching 7 bases. This CDR3 region has 14 residues. With 3 bases clipped from V and 3 bases from J, the junction kept 6 bases outside the gene matches. Germline CDR1 SGDLS, CDR2 YYNGEE. The CDR3 coding sequence is TGTGCCAGCAGCGCCACAGGGGATCTCTACGAGCAGTACTTC. Translation gives CASSATGDLYEQYF. The full variable domain, its missing parts supplied by reference TRBV9 and TRBJ2-7, is DSGVTQTPKHLITATGQRVTLRCSPRSGDLSVYWYQQSLDQGLQFLIQYYNGEERAKGNILERFSAQQFPDLHSELNLSSLELGDSALYFCASSATGDLYEQYFGPGTRLTVT.

V is TRBV20-1 and J is TRBJ2-5; D ambiguous. The CDR3 sequence is 13 residues long. Germline CDR1 reads DFQATT; CDR2 reads SNEGSKA (reference sequence). V lost 6 bases and J 1 base, leaving 12 bases between the germline ends. The CDR3 region has the DNA TGCAGTGCAAGTCGGGTTAGCCAAGAGACCCAGTACTTC. Encoded protein: CSASRVSQETQYF.

The chain carries TRBV9 and TRBJ2-1; TRBD2 agrees at 11 bases. The germline V gene encodes CDR1 SGDLS and CDR2 YYNGEE. The CDR3 sequence is 17 residues long. Trimming cost V 4 bases and J 5 bases; bases outside gene matches: 11. The CDR3 DNA sequence: TGTGCCAGCAGCCTCCAAACGGCGACTAGCGGGAACAATGAGCAGTTCTTC. This encodes CASSLQTATSGNNEQFF.

The count of this clone is one. This chain uses TRBV7-9 with TRBJ1-4, with D hard to call. The V gene's germline CDR1 is SEHNR and CDR2 FQNEAQ (reference sequence). Trimming shortened V by 1 base and J by 3 bases, and 9 bases separated the two germline ends. The CDR3 covers 15 residues. This chain's CDR3 is CASSLGRSSNEKLFF. In DNA, the CDR3 is TGTGCCAGCAGCTTAGGACGGAGTTCTAATGAAAAACTGTTTTTT.

This chain links TRBV5-4 with TRBJ2-1, with 7 bases lining up with TRBD1. This CDR3 comprises 15 residues. The germline CDR1 and CDR2 sequences are SGHNT and YYREEE (reference sequence). Trimming cost V 3 bases and J 3 bases; bases outside gene matches: 6. The CDR3 DNA is TGTGCCAGCAGCTCCCGGGACAGAGACTACAATGAGCAGTTCTTC. Translated, it gives CASSSRDRDYNEQFF.

This clone was detected only once. This chain joins TRBV20-1 and TRBJ2-7; D gene ambiguous. This CDR3 comprises 11 residues. Germline V gene sequence: CDR1 DFQATT, CDR2 SNEGSKA (reference sequence). V lost 5 bases and J 5 bases, leaving 10 bases between the germline ends. CDR3 protein: CSAYWLDEQYF. The DNA of the CDR3 is TGCAGTGCTTACTGGTTGGACGAGCAGTACTTC.

This clone was seen a single time. This sequence joins TRBV4-1 and TRBJ2-3; maybe TRBD2 (6 bases). The CDR3 totals 15 residues. Trimming took off 1 base at V and 0 bases at J, with 8 bases between the two ends. Germline V CDR1 and CDR2: MGHRA, YSYEKL. The CDR3 DNA follows: TGCGCCAGCAGCCAAGTCCTAGCGAGCACAGATACGCAGTATTTT. Its protein is CASSQVLASTDTQYF.